This T cell receptor beta chain is drawn from a study of T cell changes during pregnancy in multiple sclerosis. The V end lost 4 bases, the J end lost 5 bases, and 9 bases lay between the germline ends. The CDR3 extends over 12 amino acids. CDR1 and CDR2 from the germline V gene are MDHEN and SYDVKM. Method: immunoSEQ multiplex PCR; TCRdb's copy keeps in-frame clones and lacks some. Here the sample spans about 17,000 clones, 88% being singletons. This material consisted of CD8+ T cells from peripheral blood mononuclear cells, taken after pregnancy. This receptor was taken from a female donor in good health, enrolled as a control in a pregnancy study. The J gene is TRBJ2-7, the V gene TRBV28; D not certain. CDR3 region: CASSSPSHEQYF. CDR3 DNA: TGTGCCAGCAGTTCACCTAGTCACGAGCAGTACTTC.